Listed here are 20 T cell receptor beta chains from one sample, sequenced in a study of cytotoxic CD8 clonotypes in ibrutinib-treated CLL (dated by TCRdb to the early 2020s). The library was built by means of the immunoSEQ multiplex PCR assay. What TCRdb holds here is the immuneACCESS table cut down to in-frame rearrangements. Part of the clones is not present; checked against another copy, under half of the missing clones reflect an unresolved V gene, and the others are unexplained. In this sample the table shows tens of thousands of clones, 68% of which occur a single time. About 5.7% of the sample goes to the ten largest clones. In the paper's terms, the time point label means: roughly 12 months on ibrutinib. Sequencing used PBMCs, obtained after 12 months of ibrutinib treatment. The receptors originated from a human donor with chronic lymphocytic leukemia.

This clone was seen once. This chain uses TRBV7-2 with TRBJ1-1; 7 bases fit TRBD1. V trimming: 3 bases; J trimming: 6 bases; junction bases outside the gene matches: 7. The CDR3 extends over 14 amino acids. Germline CDR1 SGHTA, CDR2 FQGNSA. The CDR3 DNA is TGTGCCAGCAGCTTGGGACAGAGTCGGGCTGAAGCTTTCTTT. Translating it yields CASSLGQSRAEAFF.

This clone was counted only a few times. V is TRBV5-4 and J is TRBJ1-5, with a possible D match to TRBD1 (6 bases). CDR3 length: 13 residues. Germline V gives CDR1 SGHNT, CDR2 YYREEE (reference sequence). V dropped 4 bases and J dropped 4 bases, with 9 bases sitting between them. The CDR3 DNA is TGTGCCAGCAGCAGTGGGACAAATCAGCCCCAGCATTTT. This codes for CASSSGTNQPQHF.

This clone appeared a few times. V is TRBV28 and J is TRBJ2-7; 8 bases fit TRBD1. Germline V CDR1 and CDR2: MDHEN, SYDVKM. The CDR3 is 12 amino acids. V lost 5 bases, J lost 8 bases, and 5 bases stayed unmatched. The CDR3 DNA is TGTGCCAGCAGTAGACAGGGGTGGCAGCAGTACTTC. It specifies CASSRQGWQQYF.

J is TRBJ2-3 and V is TRBV7-3, with a possible D match to TRBD1 (6 bases). The CDR3 runs to 14 residues. Looked up from germline, CDR1 is SGHTA and CDR2 is FQGTGA. V lost 5 bases to trimming and J lost 0 bases, with 9 bases between them. The CDR3 DNA reads TGTGCCAGCAGCCCCGGACAGAGCACAGATACGCAGTATTTT. Encoded protein: CASSPGQSTDTQYF.

This chain uses TRBV6-5 with TRBJ1-1, with D possibly TRBD1 on 5 matching bases. V shed 0 bases and J shed 10 bases, with 21 bases lying between them. CDR1 and CDR2 from the germline V gene are MNHEY and SVGAGI. The CDR3 spans 16 residues. The CDR3 is CASSYSPGGVGGVAFF. The CDR3, as DNA: TGTGCCAGCAGTTACTCGCCCGGGGGGGTTGGGGGAGTAGCTTTCTTT.

This clone was found once. The rearrangement links TRBV6-5 to TRBJ2-7, with D possibly matching TRBD2 (5 bases). Trimming removed 4 bases from V and 0 bases from J, with 13 bases in between. CDR1 and CDR2 from the germline V gene are MNHEY and SVGAGI. CDR3 length equals 15 residues. The CDR3 reads CASSSLQLVSYEQYF. DNA for the CDR3: TGTGCCAGCAGTTCTCTCCAACTAGTCTCCTACGAGCAGTACTTC.

The chain is built from TRBV14 and TRBJ2-7; D may correspond to TRBD1 or TRBD2 (6 bases each). The CDR3 has 17 amino acids. Germline CDR1 and CDR2: SGHDN and FVKESK. Trimming removed 4 bases from V and 4 bases from J, with 23 bases in between. The CDR3 protein is CASSLRVGGFTRYEQYF. The DNA for the CDR3 is TGTGCCAGCAGCCTAAGGGTCGGGGGCTTTACGCGTTACGAGCAGTACTTC.

This chain joins TRBV5-1 and TRBJ2-2, with D perhaps matching TRBD2 (6 bases). The CDR3 has 14 residues. With 4 bases removed from V and 1 base from J, the gap between germline ends came to 8 bases. Germline-derived CDR1 and CDR2 are SGHRS and YFSETQ. CDR3 region: CASSRAGNTGELFF. CDR3 in DNA: TGCGCCAGCAGCAGAGCGGGGAACACCGGGGAGCTGTTTTTT.

V and J are TRBV4-2 and TRBJ2-2, with 11 bases matching TRBD1. The J segment lost 5 bases and the V segment lost 0 bases, leaving 2 bases of the junction unmatched. The CDR3 contains 16 residues. Per germline, CDR1 LGHNA and CDR2 YNFKEQ. CDR3 DNA: TGTGCCAGCAGCCAAGATGGGACAGGGGGGACCGGGGAGCTGTTTTTT. Its protein product is CASSQDGTGGTGELFF.

The chain joins TRBV15 to TRBJ2-5; no reliable D call. The ends were cut back, 0 bases at V and 1 base at J, with 15 bases in the middle. The germline V gene encodes CDR1 LNHNV and CDR2 YYDKDF (reference sequence). CDR3 length: 17 residues. CDR3 bases: TGTGCCACCAGCAGAGATGAGGCCTCCGCCAGCCAAGAGACCCAGTACTTC. It translates to CATSRDEASASQETQYF.

Only a few counts were recorded for this clone. CDR3 DNA sequence: TGTGCCATCAGGCAGACAGGCGCAACTAACTATGGCTACACCTTC. Protein sequence: CAIRQTGATNYGYTF. The gene calls are TRBV10-3 and TRBJ1-2, with TRBD1 as a possible D gene (6 bases). V lost 6 bases to trimming and J lost 0 bases, with 14 bases between them. CDR3 length: 15 residues. The germline V gene encodes CDR1 ENHRY and CDR2 SYGVKD.

This clone was counted between two and nine times. The chain combines TRBV7-2 with TRBJ2-7, with D perhaps matching TRBD1 (9 bases). Trimming took 3 bases from V and 3 from J, leaving 24 bases between them. From germline, CDR1 is SGHTA and CDR2 FQGNSA. There are 18 residues in the CDR3. This CDR3 is CASSFHIFGTGTSYEQYF. The DNA of the CDR3 is TGTGCCAGCAGCTTTCATATTTTCGGGACAGGGACTAGCTACGAGCAGTACTTC.

A few counts support this clone. The chain has TRBV9 and TRBJ2-6; 9 bases are a match to TRBD2. The ends lost 1 base at V and 2 bases at J; junction bases unmatched: 16. The germline CDR1 and CDR2 sequences are SGDLS and YYNGEE. The CDR3 runs 21 residues. The CDR3 DNA reads TGTGCCAGCAGCGTACATCAATCCGCGGGGGGGCCTCTCCCTGGGGCCAACGTCCTGACTTTC. Amino acid sequence: CASSVHQSAGGPLPGANVLTF.

The chain couples TRBV21-1 to TRBJ2-7. TRBV21-1 is described as a pseudogene. This CDR3 contains 18 residues. CDR3 residues: CASSKGKWAPPGSYEQYF. The CDR3 DNA is TGTGCCAGCAGCAAAGGGAAATGGGCACCCCCGGGCTCCTACGAGCAGTACTTC.

The chain joins TRBV9 to TRBJ1-2; TRBD1 aligns across 10 bases. Germline loops: CDR1 SGDLS, CDR2 YYNGEE. J lost 4 bases, V lost 0 bases, and 6 bases had no gene match. The CDR3 extends over 16 amino acids. The DNA for the CDR3 is TGTGCCAGCAGCGTAGAGACAGGGGGCCCCCTCTATGGCTACACCTTC. Translating gives CASSVETGGPLYGYTF.

The gene calls are TRBV11-2 and TRBJ1-5, with a possible D match to TRBD1 (6 bases). This CDR3 comprises 16 residues. Trimming left V 0 bases short and J 5 bases short, with 14 bases between. Looked up from germline, CDR1 is SGHAT and CDR2 is FQNNGV. The CDR3 spells CASSLDGRGRDQPQHF. CDR3 coding DNA: TGTGCCAGCAGCTTAGATGGGAGGGGGAGAGATCAGCCCCAGCATTTT.

The V gene is TRBV2, the J gene TRBJ1-2, with a possible D match to TRBD1 (5 bases). Trimming left V 4 bases short and J 5 bases short, with 14 bases between. Germline V CDR1 and CDR2: SNHLY, FYNNEI. The CDR3 spans 14 residues. The CDR3 DNA sequence: TGTGCCAGCAGTGTGGTGGCAGGGAGTTATGGCTACACCTTC. Its translation: CASSVVAGSYGYTF.

This clone was observed a handful of times. The genes are TRBV27 and TRBJ2-2; D unresolved. Germline V gene sequence: CDR1 MNHEY, CDR2 SMNVEV (reference sequence). The CDR3 covers 13 residues. V shed 0 bases and J shed 5 bases, with 4 bases lying between them. The CDR3 bases are TGTGCCAGCAGTTTATCCAGGACCGGGGAGCTGTTTTTT. Translated: CASSLSRTGELFF.

This clone was found once. This chain connects TRBV9 to TRBJ2-6, with 7 positions matching TRBD1. In germline, CDR1 is SGDLS, CDR2 YYNGEE. This CDR3 spans 15 amino acids. J lost 4 bases, V lost 7 bases, and 8 bases had no gene match. DNA for the CDR3: TGTGCCAGCCAACAAAGGGGGCCCGGGGCCAACGTCCTGACTTTC. Its translation: CASQQRGPGANVLTF.

CDR3 sequence (DNA): TGTGCCAGTAGTATGAGGTCCAGAAGCTACGAGCAGTACTTC. Its translation is CASSMRSRSYEQYF. The chain carries TRBV19 and TRBJ2-7; no firm D call. CDR3 size: 14 residues. The V end was cut by 3 bases, the J end by 3 bases, with 12 bases between. Germline CDR1 is LNHDA and CDR2 is SQIVND (reference sequence).